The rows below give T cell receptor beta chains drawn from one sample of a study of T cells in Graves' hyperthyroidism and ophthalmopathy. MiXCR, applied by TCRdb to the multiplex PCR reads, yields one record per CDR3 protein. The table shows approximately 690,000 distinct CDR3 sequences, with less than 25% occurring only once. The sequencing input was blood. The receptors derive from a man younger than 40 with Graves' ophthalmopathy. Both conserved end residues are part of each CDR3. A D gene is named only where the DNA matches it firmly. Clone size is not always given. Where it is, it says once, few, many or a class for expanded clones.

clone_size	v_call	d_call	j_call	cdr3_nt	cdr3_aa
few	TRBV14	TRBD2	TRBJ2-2	TGTGCCAGCAGACTAGCGGCCACCGGGGAGCTGTTTTTT	CASRLAATGELFF
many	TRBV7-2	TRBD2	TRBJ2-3	TGTGCCAGCAGCTTACCCCCTAGCGGGAGGTACACAGATACGCAGTATTTT	CASSLPPSGRYTDTQYF
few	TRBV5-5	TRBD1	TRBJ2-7	TGTGCCAGCAGCTTGGGAGTATCGGGACAGGGTTACGAGCAGTACTTC	CASSLGVSGQGYEQYF
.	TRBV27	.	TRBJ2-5	TGTGCCAGCGCAATTTGGGGGGGGCGCGAGACCCAGTACTTC	CASAIWGGRETQYF
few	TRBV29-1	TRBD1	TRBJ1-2	TGCAGCGTTGACGGAGGGGGCGACTATGGCTACACCTTC	CSVDGGGDYGYTF
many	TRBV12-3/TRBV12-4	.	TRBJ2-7	TGTGCCAGCAGTTTAACAGCACAGAGCTCCTACGAGCAGTACTTC	CASSLTAQSSYEQYF
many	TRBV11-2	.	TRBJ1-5	TGTGCCAGCAGCTTAGGGGGCCAACTACAGCCCCAGCATTTT	CASSLGGQLQPQHF
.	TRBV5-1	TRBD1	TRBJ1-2	TGCGCCAGCAGCACGCCGGGACAGGAAAACTATGGCTACACCTTC	CASSTPGQENYGYTF
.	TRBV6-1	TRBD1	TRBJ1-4	TGTGCCAGCAGCCGGCTGGTGGGACAGGGGAATGAAAAACTGTTTTTT	CASSRLVGQGNEKLFF
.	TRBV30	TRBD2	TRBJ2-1	TGTGCCTGGAGTGCGGGACTAGCGGGAGGTATAATTAGCTCCTACAATGAGCAGTTCTTC	CAWSAGLAGGIISSYNEQFF
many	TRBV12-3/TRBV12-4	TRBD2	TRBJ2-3	TGTGCCAGCGGAGGACTAGCGGGCGTTTTCACAGATACGCAGTATTTT	CASGGLAGVFTDTQYF
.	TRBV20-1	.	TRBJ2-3	TGCAGTGCTAGTATGACTTCGGTGACGGATACGCAGTATTTT	CSASMTSVTDTQYF
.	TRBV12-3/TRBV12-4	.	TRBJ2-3	TGTGCCAGCAGTCTTGGAGGGCCCGGCACAGATACGCAGTATTTT	CASSLGGPGTDTQYF
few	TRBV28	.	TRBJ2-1	TGTGCCAGCAGCTTAGGCGCTTCATGGGATGAGCAGTTCTTC	CASSLGASWDEQFF
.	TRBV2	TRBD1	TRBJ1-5	TGTGCCAGCAGTACCCCGGGACAGGGTCATTATAGCAATCAGCCCCAGCATTTT	CASSTPGQGHYSNQPQHF
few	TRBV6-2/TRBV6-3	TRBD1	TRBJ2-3	TGTGCCAGCAGTGCGGCCGGGACAGCTACAGATACGCAGTATTTT	CASSAAGTATDTQYF
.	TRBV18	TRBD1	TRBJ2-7	TGTGCCAGCTCCCGAGGGACAGTTTTAACCTACGAGCAGTACTTC	CASSRGTVLTYEQYF
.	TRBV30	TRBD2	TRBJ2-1	TGTGCCTGGAGTGCCCTAGCGGGAGTAAATGAGCAGTTCTTC	CAWSALAGVNEQFF
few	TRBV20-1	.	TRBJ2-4	TGCAGTGCTAGTACCAGGGCCAAAAACATTCAGTACTTC	CSASTRAKNIQYF
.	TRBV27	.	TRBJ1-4	TGTGCCAGCAGCCCGGGACGAAACTATGAAAAACTGTTTTTT	CASSPGRNYEKLFF
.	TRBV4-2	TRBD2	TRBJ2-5	TGTGCCAGCAGCCAGGGGGGGAGCGGTATAGGCGCAGGGGAGACCCAGTACTTC	CASSQGGSGIGAGETQYF
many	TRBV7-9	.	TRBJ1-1	TGTGCCACCCGCCCGGAAACTGAAGCTTTCTTT	CATRPETEAFF
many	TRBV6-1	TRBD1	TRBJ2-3	TGTGCCAGCAGGGACAGGAGCACAGATACGCAGTATTTT	CASRDRSTDTQYF
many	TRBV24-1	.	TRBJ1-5	TGTGCCACCAGTGCCAGGGGCAGTCAGCCCCAGCATTTT	CATSARGSQPQHF
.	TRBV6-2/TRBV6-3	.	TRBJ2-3	TGTGCCAGCAGTTATCCCGAAGGGCGGGCCTTCACAGATACGCAGTATTTT	CASSYPEGRAFTDTQYF
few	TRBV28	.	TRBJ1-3	TGTGCCAGCCGCTTCTTTAGGGGCTCTGGAAACACCATATATTTT	CASRFFRGSGNTIYF
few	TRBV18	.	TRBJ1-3	TGTGCCAGCTCAAACTCTCAGGGCCCTTACGGAAACACCATATATTTT	CASSNSQGPYGNTIYF
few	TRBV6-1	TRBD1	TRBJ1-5	TGTGCCAGCAGTCCGGACAGGGAAAGCAATCAGCCCCAGCATTTT	CASSPDRESNQPQHF
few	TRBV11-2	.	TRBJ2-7	TGTGCCAGCAGCTTAGTCCCGGGGATTCCGGGTCCCTACGAGCAGTACTTC	CASSLVPGIPGPYEQYF
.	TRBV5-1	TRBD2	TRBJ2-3	TGCGCCAGCAGCGGTGGACTAGCGGGAGGTCCGGGCCTGCGAGATACGCAGTATTTT	CASSGGLAGGPGLRDTQYF
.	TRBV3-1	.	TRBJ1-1	TGTGCCAGCACCCGGACGGCAATGAACACTGAAGCTTTCTTT	CASTRTAMNTEAFF
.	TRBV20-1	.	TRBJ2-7	TGCAGTGCCCAAGCCCCCCTTGGAGTAGGCTACGAGCAGTACTTC	CSAQAPLGVGYEQYF
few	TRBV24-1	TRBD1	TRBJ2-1	TGTGCCACCAGCCGGACAGGGACCCGATTAAATGAGCAGTTCTTC	CATSRTGTRLNEQFF
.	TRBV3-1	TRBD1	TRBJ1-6	TGTGCCAGCAGCCAAGGCACCGGGACAGGGGTTAATTCACCCTTCCACTTT	CASSQGTGTGVNSPFHF
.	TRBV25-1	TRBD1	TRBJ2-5	TGTGCCAGCACTGGGACAGGGGCGGGGGAGACCCAGTACTTC	CASTGTGAGETQYF
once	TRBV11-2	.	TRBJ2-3	TGTGCCAGCAGCGCCCCCTACCGCACAGATACGCAGTATTTT	CASSAPYRTDTQYF
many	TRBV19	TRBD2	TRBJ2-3	TGTGCCAGTAGTAGCGGGAGGTCATCAGATACGCAGTATTTT	CASSSGRSSDTQYF
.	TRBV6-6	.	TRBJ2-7	TGTGCCAGCAGTTACTCGTGGAAAGCAAATTCCTACGAGCAGTACTTC	CASSYSWKANSYEQYF
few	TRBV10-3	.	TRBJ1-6	TGTGCCATCAGCGTAGACACGACGGGTAATTCACCCCTCCACTTT	CAISVDTTGNSPLHF
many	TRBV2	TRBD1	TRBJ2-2	TGTGCCAGCAGTGAGACAGGGATCGCCGGGGAGCTGTTTTTT	CASSETGIAGELFF
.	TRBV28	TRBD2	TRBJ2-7	TGTGCCAGCACCGTGGGCGGGAGTAACTCCTACGAGCAGTACTTC	CASTVGGSNSYEQYF
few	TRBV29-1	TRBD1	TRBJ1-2	TGCAGCGTTGAAACCGGACAGGGGGTTTATGGCTACACCTTC	CSVETGQGVYGYTF
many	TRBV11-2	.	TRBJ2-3	TGTGCCAGCAGCCTAAGGTTGGCGAGCGAGGTGGCAGATACGCAGTATTTT	CASSLRLASEVADTQYF
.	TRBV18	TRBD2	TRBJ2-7	TGTGCCAGCTCACCTCAAGCGGGAGGCCACGAGCAGTACTTC	CASSPQAGGHEQYF
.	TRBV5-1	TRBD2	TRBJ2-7	TGCGCCAGCAGTCCTCCTAGCGGGAGTGGCGAGCAGTACTTC	CASSPPSGSGEQYF
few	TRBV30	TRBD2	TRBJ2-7	TGTGCCTGGAGTGTAAGAGGTCGGCTAGCGGTACGCTACGAGCAGTACTTC	CAWSVRGRLAVRYEQYF
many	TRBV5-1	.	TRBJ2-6	TGCGCCAGCAGCTTGGCGGCAGTCTCTGGGGCCAACGTCCTGACTTTC	CASSLAAVSGANVLTF
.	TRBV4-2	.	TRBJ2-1	TGTGCCAGCAGCCAAGGGGATGTTTCCTACAATGAGCAGTTCTTC	CASSQGDVSYNEQFF
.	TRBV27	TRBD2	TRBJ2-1	TGTGCCAGCATCGGGACTAGGAGTCTCGATGAGCAGTTCTTC	CASIGTRSLDEQFF
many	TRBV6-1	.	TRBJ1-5	TGTGCCAGCAGTAAGGCGATGGGGGCGCTTCCCCTCAATCAGCCCCAGCATTTT	CASSKAMGALPLNQPQHF
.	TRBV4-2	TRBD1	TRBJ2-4	TGTGCCAGCAGCCAATCGGGACAGGGGCTTTTTAAAAACATTCAGTACTTC	CASSQSGQGLFKNIQYF
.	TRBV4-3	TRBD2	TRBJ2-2	TGCGCCAGCAGCCAGGAAATTAGCGGGACTATGAACACCGGGGAGCTGTTTTTT	CASSQEISGTMNTGELFF
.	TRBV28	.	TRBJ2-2	TGTGCCAGCACCCCTCTGGCGGGCGGGGAGCTGTTTTTT	CASTPLAGGELFF
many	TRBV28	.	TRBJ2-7	TGTGCCAGCAGCTACAGGGCCTACGAGCAGTACTTC	CASSYRAYEQYF
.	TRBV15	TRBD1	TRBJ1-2	TGTGCCACCAGCAGAGATCGGGACAGGAGTGGCTACACCTTC	CATSRDRDRSGYTF
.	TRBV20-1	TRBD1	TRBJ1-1	TGCAGTGCTAATCCCGGGCAGGGGGGGCTGAACACTGAAGCTTTCTTT	CSANPGQGGLNTEAFF
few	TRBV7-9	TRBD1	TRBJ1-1	TGTGCCAGCAGCTTAGTATTGGTGACAGGGGGCGCTAGGAACACTGAAGCTTTCTTT	CASSLVLVTGGARNTEAFF